Included here is one T cell receptor beta chain sequence, with context. No antigen is known for it. The sample comes from a study of CD8 T cells in ankylosing spondylitis. Overall study findings and caveats: Characteristic, it appeared, of ankylosing spondylitis blood was a TCR beta motif of fewer than 10 highly homologous variants. Existing reports had already noted some motif variants in reactive arthritis synovial fluid and blood. As reported, disease-linked clones showed significant enrichment in matched ankylosing spondylitis synovial fluid.

V trimming: 5 bases; J trimming: 6 bases; junction bases outside the gene matches: 12. This CDR3 is built from 16 residues. The germline V gene has CDR1 LNHDA and CDR2 SQIVND (reference sequence). Preparation of TCR beta libraries was done by quantitative 5'-RACE with molecular barcodes. TCRdb recomputed calls from the 5' RACE reads with MiXCR, one row per CDR3 protein. The repertoire has 500,000 to 550,000 distinct CDR3 sequences, approximately 12% of them found once; the top ten carry nearly 7%. Sequencing input: blood, either unsorted or a sorted T cell fraction (not recorded which). The source of this sequence is a male donor with ankylosing spondylitis. The chain combines TRBV19 with TRBJ2-1, with 8 positions matching TRBD2. CDR3 nucleotides: TGTGCCAGTAGTCACTTTGGGCGGGAGGATTCCAATGAGCAGTTCTTC. Protein: CASSHFGREDSNEQFF.